This T cell receptor beta chain emerged from a study of T cells in tuberculosis. Assay: immunoSEQ multiplex PCR; the TCRdb copy retains only in-frame clones and omits some. The sample lists tens of thousands of clones, approximately 91% seen once, with less than 2.5% in the top ten. V lost 3 bases and J 5 bases, leaving 10 bases between the germline ends. Germline CDR1 reads SGHAT; CDR2 reads FQNNGV. CDR3 size: 13 residues. Thawed, overnight-rested PBMC were stained with GMM-loaded CD1B tetramer, viability dye and anti-CD3, then sorted. C32 glucose monomycolate from Rhodococcus equi was loaded onto the CD1B tetramers.

The sequence was collected from an adult woman with latent tuberculosis. V usage is TRBV11-2 and J usage is TRBJ1-2; D gene uncertain. What was sequenced was CD1b-GMM tetramer-negative cells sorted from PBMCs. The chain's CDR3 is CASSFLRLYGYTF. CDR3 DNA sequence: TGTGCCAGCAGCTTTCTCCGGTTATATGGCTACACCTTC.